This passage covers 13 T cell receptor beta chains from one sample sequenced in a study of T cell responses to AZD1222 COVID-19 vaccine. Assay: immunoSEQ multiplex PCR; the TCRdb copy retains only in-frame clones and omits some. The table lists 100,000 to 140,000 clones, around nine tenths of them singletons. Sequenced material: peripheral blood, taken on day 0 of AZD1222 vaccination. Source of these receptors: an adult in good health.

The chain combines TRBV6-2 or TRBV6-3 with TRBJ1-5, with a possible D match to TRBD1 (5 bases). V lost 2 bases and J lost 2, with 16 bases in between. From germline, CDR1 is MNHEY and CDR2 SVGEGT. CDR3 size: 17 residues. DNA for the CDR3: TGTGCCAGCAGTTACGGGCGGGGCCTACAGGGCAATCAGCCCCAGCATTTT. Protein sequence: CASSYGRGLQGNQPQHF.

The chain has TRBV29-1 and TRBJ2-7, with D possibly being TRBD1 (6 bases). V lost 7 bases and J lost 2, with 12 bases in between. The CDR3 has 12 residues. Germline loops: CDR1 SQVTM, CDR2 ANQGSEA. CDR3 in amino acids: CSAQGQTYEQYF. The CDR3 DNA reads TGCAGCGCCCAGGGGCAGACCTACGAGCAGTACTTC.

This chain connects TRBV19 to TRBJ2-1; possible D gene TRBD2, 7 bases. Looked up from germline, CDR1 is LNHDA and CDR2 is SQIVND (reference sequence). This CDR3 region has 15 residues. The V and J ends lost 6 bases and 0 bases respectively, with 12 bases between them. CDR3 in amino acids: CASREGGSSYNEQFF. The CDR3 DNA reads TGTGCCAGTAGAGAGGGGGGGAGCTCCTACAATGAGCAGTTCTTC.

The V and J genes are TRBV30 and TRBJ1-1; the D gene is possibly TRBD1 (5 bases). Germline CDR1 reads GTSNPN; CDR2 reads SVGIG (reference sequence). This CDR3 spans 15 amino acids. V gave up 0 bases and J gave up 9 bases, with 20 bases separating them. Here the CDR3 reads CAWSVLNRGDFKAFF. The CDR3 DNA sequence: TGTGCCTGGAGTGTACTTAACCGGGGGGACTTTAAAGCTTTCTTT.

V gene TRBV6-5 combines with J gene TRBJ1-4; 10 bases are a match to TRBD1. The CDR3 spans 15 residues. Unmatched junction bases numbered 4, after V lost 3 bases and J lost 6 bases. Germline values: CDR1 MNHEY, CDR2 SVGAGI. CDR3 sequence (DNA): TGTGCCAGCAGTTATTCCGGGACAGGGGATGAAAAACTGTTTTTT. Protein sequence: CASSYSGTGDEKLFF.

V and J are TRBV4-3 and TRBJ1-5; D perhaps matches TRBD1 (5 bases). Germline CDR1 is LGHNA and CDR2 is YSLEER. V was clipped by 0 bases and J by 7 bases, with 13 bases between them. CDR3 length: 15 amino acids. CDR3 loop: CASSQDLQEGQPQHF. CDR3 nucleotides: TGCGCCAGCAGCCAAGATCTCCAGGAGGGGCAGCCCCAGCATTTT.

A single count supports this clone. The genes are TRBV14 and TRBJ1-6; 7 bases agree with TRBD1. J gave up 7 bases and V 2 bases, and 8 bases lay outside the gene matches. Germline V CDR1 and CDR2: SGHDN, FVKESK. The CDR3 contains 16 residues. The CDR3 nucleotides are TGTGCCAGCAGCCAATCGACAGGGATGGGGAATTCACCCCTCCACTTT. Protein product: CASSQSTGMGNSPLHF.

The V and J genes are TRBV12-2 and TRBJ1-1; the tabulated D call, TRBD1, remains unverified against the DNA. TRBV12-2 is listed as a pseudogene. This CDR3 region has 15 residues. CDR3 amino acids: CASRRGTGQGILAFF. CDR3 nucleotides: TGTGCAAGTCGGCGAGGTACGGGACAGGGGATATTGGCTTTCTTT.

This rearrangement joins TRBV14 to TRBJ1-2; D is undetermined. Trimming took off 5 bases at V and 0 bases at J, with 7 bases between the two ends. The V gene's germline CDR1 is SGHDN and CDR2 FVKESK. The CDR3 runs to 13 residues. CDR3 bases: TGTGCCAGCAGCACCCTAACTAACTATGGCTACACCTTC. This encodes CASSTLTNYGYTF.

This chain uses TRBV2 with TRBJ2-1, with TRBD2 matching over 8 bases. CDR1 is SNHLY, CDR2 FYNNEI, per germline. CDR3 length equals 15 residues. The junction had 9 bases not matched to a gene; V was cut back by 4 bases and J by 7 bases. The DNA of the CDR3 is TGTGCCAGCAGTGCTGGATTAGCGGGAAGGAATGAGCAGTTCTTC. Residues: CASSAGLAGRNEQFF.

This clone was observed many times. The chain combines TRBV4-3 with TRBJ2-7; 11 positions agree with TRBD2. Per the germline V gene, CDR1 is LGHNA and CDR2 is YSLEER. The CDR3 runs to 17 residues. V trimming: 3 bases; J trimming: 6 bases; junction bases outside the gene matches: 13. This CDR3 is CASSQENSGGGLVEQYF. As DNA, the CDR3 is TGCGCCAGCAGCCAGGAGAATAGCGGGGGGGGTTTGGTCGAGCAGTACTTC.

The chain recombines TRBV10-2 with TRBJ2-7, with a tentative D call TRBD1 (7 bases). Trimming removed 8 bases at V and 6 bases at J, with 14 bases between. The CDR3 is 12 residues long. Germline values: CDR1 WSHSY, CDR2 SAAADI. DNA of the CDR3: TGCGCCAGCGGGAGACAGGGAGGCGAGCAGTACTTC. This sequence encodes CASGRQGGEQYF.

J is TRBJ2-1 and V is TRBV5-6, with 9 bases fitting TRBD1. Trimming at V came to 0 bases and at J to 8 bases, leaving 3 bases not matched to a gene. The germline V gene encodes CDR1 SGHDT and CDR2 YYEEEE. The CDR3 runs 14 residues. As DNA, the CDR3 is TGTGCCAGCAGCTTGGGACAGGGGGTCTATGAGCAGTTCTTC. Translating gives CASSLGQGVYEQFF.